The clone carrying this T cell receptor beta chain was counted ten times or more. Antigen: not known. V was clipped by 0 bases and J by 8 bases, with 20 bases between them. The CDR3 runs 17 residues. From germline, CDR1 is LGHNA and CDR2 YSLEER. This sample stems from a study of molecular identifiers for immune sequencing clone quantification. Sorted naive CD8 T cells were those defined as CD8+CD4-CCR7+CD45RA+. TCRdb redid the calling of the PCR reads with MiXCR, one entry per CDR3 protein. This table holds about 35,000 distinct CDR3 sequences, about a fifth found once. Study results and caveats: The study reportedly detected spiked Jurkat TCR RNA from one cell among one million naive cells. The share of molecules held by clones above 20 RNA copies was over 97% in effector cells and under 1% in naive cells.

The chain is built from TRBV4-3 and TRBJ2-1; D is perhaps TRBD1 or TRBD2 (5 bases each). The sample consisted of naive CD8+ T cells from blood, with Jurkat cell RNA spiked in. Subset: FACS-sorted CD8+CD4-CCR7+CD45RA+ naive T cells. The origin of this receptor is a human donor in good health. Some libraries in this study had Jurkat cell RNA spiked in. The CDR3 DNA is TGCGCCAGCAGCCAAGATCCTCCCGGGACGATAGACTATGAGCAGTTCTTC. Translated, it gives CASSQDPPGTIDYEQFF.